The sequence of this T cell receptor (beta chain) was determined in a study of shared clonotypes between healthy human individuals. Findings of the study overall: Clonotype sharing across a few donors was observed for roughly 5% of naive CD4 clonotypes. How much donors shared clonotypes was expected to be affected by sequencing depth. Generally, estimated richness proved larger in naive subsets than it did in memory subsets.

J was trimmed by 8 bases and V by 0 bases; bases with no gene match: 6. CDR3 size: 15 residues. The germline V gene has CDR1 SGHRS and CDR2 YFSETQ. Assay: immunoSEQ multiplex PCR; the TCRdb copy retains only in-frame clones and omits some. The sample shows about 380,000 clones, around 96% of them seen only once. CCR7-negative CD45RA+ TemRA cells were combined with CD45RO+ cells to form CD8 memory. Remarks on this clone: Antigen: not known.

The sequence came from a man aged 25-45 years in good health. Sequencing input: memory CD8+ T cells sorted from blood. The subset: CD45RO+ cells pooled with CCR7-negative TemRA cells. The rearrangement links TRBV5-1 to TRBJ2-1; TRBD2 matches at 9 bases. The CDR3, as DNA: TGCGCCAGCAGCTTGGCAGCGGGAGGTTTAGATGAGCAGTTCTTC. Translation: CASSLAAGGLDEQFF. Combining the CDR3 with reference TRBV5-1 and TRBJ2-1 gives the whole variable domain KAGVTQTPRYLIKTRGQQVTLSCSPISGHRSVSWYQQTPGQGLQFLFEYFSETQRNKGNFPGRFSGRQFSNSRSEMNVSTLELGDSALYLCASSLAAGGLDEQFFGPGTRLTVL.